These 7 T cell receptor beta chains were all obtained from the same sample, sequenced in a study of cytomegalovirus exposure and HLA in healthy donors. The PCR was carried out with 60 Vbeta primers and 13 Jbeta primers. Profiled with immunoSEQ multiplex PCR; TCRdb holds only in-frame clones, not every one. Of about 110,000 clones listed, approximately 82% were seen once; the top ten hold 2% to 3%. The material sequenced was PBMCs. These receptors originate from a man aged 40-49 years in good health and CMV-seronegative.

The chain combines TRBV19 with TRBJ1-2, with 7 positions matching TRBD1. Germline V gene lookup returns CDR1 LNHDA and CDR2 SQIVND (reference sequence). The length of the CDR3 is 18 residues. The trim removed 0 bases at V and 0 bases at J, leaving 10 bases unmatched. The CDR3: CASSIDLPSGQTNYGYTF. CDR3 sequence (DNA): TGTGCCAGTAGTATAGATCTACCATCGGGACAGACTAACTATGGCTACACCTTC.

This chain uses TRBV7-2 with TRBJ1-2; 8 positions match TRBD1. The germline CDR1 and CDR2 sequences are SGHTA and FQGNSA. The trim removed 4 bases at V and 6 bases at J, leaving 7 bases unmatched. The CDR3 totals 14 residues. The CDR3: CASSSGTGWDGYTF. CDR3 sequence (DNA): TGTGCCAGCAGCTCAGGGACAGGTTGGGATGGCTACACCTTC.

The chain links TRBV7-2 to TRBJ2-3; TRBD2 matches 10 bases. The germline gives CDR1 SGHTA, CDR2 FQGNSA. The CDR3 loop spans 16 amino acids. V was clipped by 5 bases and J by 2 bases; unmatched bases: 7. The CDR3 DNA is TGTGCCAGCAGCCGCAGCGGGGGGGCGACCACAGATACGCAGTATTTT. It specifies CASSRSGGATTDTQYF. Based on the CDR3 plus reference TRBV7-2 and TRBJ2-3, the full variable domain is GAGVSQSPSNKVTEKGKDVELRCDPISGHTALYWYRQSLGQGLEFLIYFQGNSAPDKSGLPSDRFSAERTGGSVSTLTIQRTQQEDSAVYLCASSRSGGATTDTQYFGPGTRLTVL.

CDR3 sequence reads: CASSPYLAGARNEQFF. The CDR3 region has the DNA TGTGCCAGCAGTCCCTATCTAGCGGGGGCTCGGAATGAGCAGTTCTTC. The chain is built from TRBV27 and TRBJ2-1; TRBD2 aligns across 10 bases. CDR1 is MNHEY and CDR2 is SMNVEV in the germline V gene (reference sequence). This CDR3 spans 16 amino acids. Losses at the gene ends were 5 bases for V and 7 bases for J; bases not matched to a gene: 11.

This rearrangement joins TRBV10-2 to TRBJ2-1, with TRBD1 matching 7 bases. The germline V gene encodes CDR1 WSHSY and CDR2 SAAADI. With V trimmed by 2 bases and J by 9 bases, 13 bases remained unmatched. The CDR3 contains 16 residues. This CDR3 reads CASSEPRGQYTGEQFF. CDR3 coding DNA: TGCGCCAGCAGTGAGCCGAGGGGACAGTACACGGGTGAGCAGTTCTTC.

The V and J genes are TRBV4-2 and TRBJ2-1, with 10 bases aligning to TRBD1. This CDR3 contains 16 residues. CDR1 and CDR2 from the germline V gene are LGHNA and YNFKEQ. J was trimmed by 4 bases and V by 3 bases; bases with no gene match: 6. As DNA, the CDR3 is TGTGCCAGCAGCCACCCGGGACAGGGGATATACAATGAGCAGTTCTTC. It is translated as CASSHPGQGIYNEQFF.

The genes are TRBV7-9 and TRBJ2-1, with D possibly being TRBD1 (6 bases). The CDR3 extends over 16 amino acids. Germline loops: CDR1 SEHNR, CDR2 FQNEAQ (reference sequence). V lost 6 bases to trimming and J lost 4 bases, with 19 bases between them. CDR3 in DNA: TGTGCCAGCAGATCGGTTAAGGGACAAGGGTACAATGAGCAGTTCTTC. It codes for CASRSVKGQGYNEQFF.